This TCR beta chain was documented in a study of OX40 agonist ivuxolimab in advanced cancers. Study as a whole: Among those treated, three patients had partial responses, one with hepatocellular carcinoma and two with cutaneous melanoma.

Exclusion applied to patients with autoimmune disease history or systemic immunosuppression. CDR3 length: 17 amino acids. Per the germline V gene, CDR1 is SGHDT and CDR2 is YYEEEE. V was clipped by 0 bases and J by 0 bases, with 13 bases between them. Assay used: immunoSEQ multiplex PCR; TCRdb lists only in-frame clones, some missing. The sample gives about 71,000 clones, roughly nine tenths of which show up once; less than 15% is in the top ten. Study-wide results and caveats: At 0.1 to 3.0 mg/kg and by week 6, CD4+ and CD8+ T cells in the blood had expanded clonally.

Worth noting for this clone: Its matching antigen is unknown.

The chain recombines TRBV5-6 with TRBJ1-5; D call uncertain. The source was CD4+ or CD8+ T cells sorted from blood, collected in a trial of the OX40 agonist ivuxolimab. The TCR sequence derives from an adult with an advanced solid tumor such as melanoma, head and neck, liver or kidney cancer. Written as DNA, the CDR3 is TGTGCCAGCAGCTTGGGCTCTCCCGAATTTAGCAATCAGCCCCAGCATTTT. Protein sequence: CASSLGSPEFSNQPQHF.